Each of the 16 T cell receptor beta chains below was sequenced from the same sample in a study of cytomegalovirus exposure and HLA in healthy donors. It was with 60 Vbeta and 13 Jbeta primers that the PCR ran. The protocol was immunoSEQ multiplex PCR, while the TCRdb copy is restricted to in-frame clones and leaves out a portion. The table has hundreds of thousands of clones, over 70% seen once. The sequenced material came from PBMCs. Receptors were obtained from an older woman in good health and CMV-seropositive.

This clone appeared a few times. The V call is TRBV5-4, the J call TRBJ1-1; D is possibly TRBD1 (6 bases). Trimming stripped 4 bases from V and 0 bases from J, with 13 bases between. This CDR3 contains 15 residues. Germline V gene lookup returns CDR1 SGHNT and CDR2 YYREEE (reference sequence). The CDR3 region has the DNA TGTGCCAGCAGCCCGACAGGATCTATGAACACTGAAGCTTTCTTT. Translating gives CASSPTGSMNTEAFF.

This chain uses TRBV7-3 with TRBJ1-2; 8 bases are shared with TRBD1. There are 13 residues in the CDR3. The germline V gene encodes CDR1 SGHTA and CDR2 FQGTGA. V lost 5 bases to trimming and J lost 3 bases; unmatched junction nucleotides: 2. The CDR3 region is CASSAGQDYGYTF. Written as DNA, the CDR3 is TGTGCCAGCAGCGCGGGACAGGACTATGGCTACACCTTC.

This chain links TRBV10-2 with TRBJ1-5; D unresolved. Trimming removed 0 bases at V and 2 bases at J, with 8 bases between. The CDR3 sequence is 15 residues long. CDR1 and CDR2 (germline): WSHSY, SAAADI. CDR3 protein: CASSESSAGNQPQHF. The CDR3 DNA reads as TGCGCCAGCAGTGAGTCCTCAGCGGGCAATCAGCCCCAGCATTTT.

The V gene is TRBV5-1, the J gene TRBJ1-4; no firm D call. This CDR3 has 14 residues. Between the trimmed V and J ends, which lost 0 bases and 3 bases, there was a span of 6 bases. CDR1 is SGHRS, CDR2 YFSETQ, per germline. The CDR3 here is CASSLGTPNEKLFF. CDR3 bases: TGCGCCAGCAGCTTGGGCACTCCTAATGAAAAACTGTTTTTT.

A single count supports this clone. V usage is TRBV6-1 and J usage is TRBJ1-2; D call uncertain. CDR3 length: 12 amino acids. Germline lookup yields CDR1 MNHNS and CDR2 SASEGT. Deletions cut 7 bases from V and 4 bases from J, with 10 bases between. CDR3 DNA sequence: TGTGCCAGCACTCCTCGGAGCTATGGCTACACCTTC. This translates into CASTPRSYGYTF.

This chain uses TRBV6-5 with TRBJ1-2; 7 bases are a match to TRBD1. With 5 bases clipped from V and 2 bases from J, the junction kept 8 bases outside the gene matches. The germline V gene encodes CDR1 MNHEY and CDR2 SVGAGI. This CDR3 has 15 residues. In DNA, the CDR3 is TGTGCCAGCAGTGACTTCCTGACAGGGAACTATGGCTACACCTTC. The encoded protein is CASSDFLTGNYGYTF.

The chain uses TRBV5-1 and TRBJ1-1, with D possibly TRBD1 on 5 matching bases. Germline V gene lookup returns CDR1 SGHRS and CDR2 YFSETQ. V shed 3 bases and J shed 7 bases, with 13 bases lying between them. The CDR3 runs to 13 residues. This chain's CDR3 is CASSSQAEGEAFF. For the CDR3, the DNA is TGCGCCAGCAGCTCACAGGCGGAGGGTGAAGCTTTCTTT.

This chain joins TRBV7-2 and TRBJ1-1; D unclear. Germline CDR1 reads SGHTA; CDR2 reads FQGNSA. Trimming stripped 4 bases from V and 5 bases from J, with 8 bases between. This CDR3 region has 12 residues. Here the CDR3 DNA reads TGTGCCAGCAGCTGGGCGGGGACTGAAGCTTTCTTT. Translated: CASSWAGTEAFF.

This chain joins TRBV18 and TRBJ1-2, with D possibly being TRBD1 (5 bases). V was cut by 2 bases and J by 1 base, with 20 bases left in between. CDR1 KGHSH and CDR2 LQKENI come from the germline V gene. The CDR3 length is 18 residues. DNA for the CDR3: TGTGCCAGCTCACCATCGGTGAGGGGTGCGGGGATTAACTATGGCTACACCTTC. This gives the protein CASSPSVRGAGINYGYTF.

This sequence joins TRBV5-4 and TRBJ1-2; D unclear. Trimming left V 0 bases short and J 5 bases short, with 8 bases between. This CDR3 comprises 13 residues. Germline CDR1 reads SGHNT; CDR2 reads YYREEE (reference sequence). The CDR3 here is CASSLDSTYGYTF. CDR3 nucleotide sequence: TGTGCCAGCAGCTTGGACAGCACATATGGCTACACCTTC.

Comment on this clone: Other nucleotide sequences in the sample specify the same CDR3. The genes are TRBV5-1 and TRBJ1-4, with a weak D call TRBD1 (6 bases). Deletions cut 2 bases from V and 7 bases from J, with 9 bases between. Germline V gene lookup returns CDR1 SGHRS and CDR2 YFSETQ. This CDR3 spans 13 amino acids. CDR3 bases: TGCGCCAGCAGCTTCGGGGGGCTTGAAAAACTGTTTTTT. Residues: CASSFGGLEKLFF.

Worth noting for this clone: An end of the junction differs from the germline gene, which may be a read error. The chain is built from TRBV7-2 and TRBJ2-3, with D possibly called TRBD1 or TRBD2 (5 bases each). Germline CDR1 reads SGHTA; CDR2 reads FQGNSA. The CDR3 contains 15 residues. CDR3: CASSLGTPGVDTQYF. CDR3 DNA: TGTGCCAGCAGTTTAGGGACCCCCGGGGTAGATACGCAGTATTTT.

This chain links TRBV6-4 with TRBJ1-2; D remains ambiguous. Germline V gene sequence: CDR1 MRHNA, CDR2 SNTAGT. The CDR3 contains 12 residues. Trimming took off 0 bases at V and 6 bases at J, with 5 bases between the two ends. The CDR3 loop reads CASSDSENGYTF. The CDR3 nucleotides read TGTGCCAGCAGTGACTCGGAGAATGGCTACACCTTC.

The chain joins TRBV7-3 to TRBJ1-2; 8 nucleotides align to TRBD1. Per germline, CDR1 SGHTA and CDR2 FQGTGA. V lost 5 bases to trimming and J lost 8 bases; unmatched junction nucleotides: 7. CDR3 length: 13 residues. CDR3: CASSPGQGLGYTF. In DNA form, the CDR3 reads TGTGCCAGCAGCCCCGGACAGGGACTAGGCTACACCTTC.

This clone was seen only once. V gene TRBV1 combines with J gene TRBJ2-7; TRBD1, as called in the table, went unchecked against the DNA. TRBV1 is listed as a pseudogene. This CDR3 has 16 amino acids. The CDR3 loop reads CTSSQEGDRWTYEQYF. The CDR3 DNA sequence: TGCACCAGCAGCCAAGAGGGGGACAGGTGGACCTACGAGCAGTACTTC.

The rearrangement links TRBV19 to TRBJ2-3, with 9 bases that match TRBD1. The CDR3 is made up of 16 amino acids. CDR1 LNHDA and CDR2 SQIVND come from the germline V gene (reference sequence). V was clipped by 1 base and J by 4 bases; unmatched bases: 6. CDR3 nucleotide sequence: TGTGCCAGTAGTATAGGAGGAGGGACAGGGTCAGATACGCAGTATTTT. Its protein is CASSIGGGTGSDTQYF. Looking up the rest from reference TRBV19 and TRBJ2-3 gives the full variable domain: DGGITQSPKYLFRKEGQNVTLSCEQNLNHDAMYWYRQDPGQGLRLIYYSQIVNDFQKGDIAEGYSVSREKKESFPLTVTSAQKNPTAFYLCASSIGGGTGSDTQYFGPGTRLTVL.